The clone carrying this T cell receptor (beta chain) has ten or more counts. Its specificity is unknown. Sequencing used immunoSEQ multiplex PCR; TCRdb keeps in-frame clones, though not all of them. The data list around 35,000 clones, none observed once; 6.5% to 8% falls to the top ten. The data were taken from a study of T cells after posttransplantation cyclophosphamide. The study, taken as a whole, reports: TRB clonality was highly associated with recipient CMV seropositivity and reactivation. Later blood repertoires were often dominated by clones from the donor CD8+ memory compartment. Blood and skin or GI T cell repertoires showed limited TRB overlap.

On the day of bone marrow donation, the related graft donor provided peripheral blood. The CDR3 length is 14 residues. V shed 6 bases, J shed 5 bases, and the junction held 4 bases outside the gene matches. Germline values: CDR1 MDHEN, CDR2 SYDVKM. The TCR was taken from a woman aged 50 to 60 in good health and a related stem cell transplant donor. The chain links TRBV28 to TRBJ1-5, with 10 nucleotides matching TRBD1. The sequencing sample was made of PBMCs. The CDR3 loop is CASRIGTGDQPQHF. The CDR3 coding sequence is TGTGCCAGCAGGATCGGGACAGGGGATCAGCCCCAGCATTTT.